This T cell receptor (beta chain) was found in a study of beta chain features in type 1 diabetes. Study background: Investigators examined around 98 million sorted cells across all samples.

Germline CDR1 is SEHNR and CDR2 is FQNEAQ (reference sequence). This CDR3 comprises 16 residues. Trimming at V came to 5 bases and at J to 3 bases, leaving 9 bases not matched to a gene. This clone has just a few counts. Its antigen is not identified. The whole isolated RNA underwent reverse transcription, so sequencing captured expressed TCRB transcripts. Using immunoSEQ multiplex PCR, the repertoire was profiled, and TCRdb retains in-frame clones only, with some absent. The data contain about 160,000 clones, about 7.8% of them singletons. General study points: PCR might favor shorter templates, but any such skew would affect patients and controls equally. Shorter TCRB CDR3s, moderately but significantly so, marked every one of the four CD4+ subsets in Type 1 diabetes patients. In the patient group, naive, central memory and Treg TCRB repertoires seemed more alike than in the healthy donor group.

The chain carries TRBV7-9 and TRBJ1-1, with 10 bases fitting TRBD1. The specimen was central memory CD4+ T cells from blood. The receptor comes from a middle-aged woman with type 1 diabetes. The CDR3 loop is CASSRDRGLEDTEAFF. The DNA for the CDR3 is TGTGCCAGCAGCCGTGACAGGGGGCTTGAGGACACTGAAGCTTTCTTT.